The entry below gives a single TCR beta chain sequence along with its context. CDR1 is MNHEY and CDR2 is SVGAGI in the germline V gene. The CDR3 runs 14 residues. Trimming cost V 6 bases and J 2 bases, with 13 bases left between them. The data derive from a study of blood T cell repertoires in COVID-19. Authors' processing steps: Researchers report that nucleated cell counts were estimated from reference gene primer amplification. Sequencing was performed with immunoSEQ multiplex PCR; in TCRdb, only in-frame clones are kept and a portion is missing. That table furnishes V, J and clone size, whereas the DNA furnished D and trimming. This sample has under 350,000 clones, with about 89% found just once. Donors in Cohort 3 who had recovered were those with two negative PCRs, healthcare professional clearance, or resolution of their symptoms.

The rearrangement uses TRBV6-5 and TRBJ2-5; TRBD2 might be the D (6 bases). Material for sequencing was PBMCs or T cells enriched from blood (not recorded which). The TCR was taken from a woman in her 40s who had recovered from COVID-19. The CDR3 reads CASSATGLQETQYF. CDR3 nucleotides: TGTGCCAGCAGCGCGACGGGACTTCAAGAGACCCAGTACTTC.